The 32 T cell receptor beta chains given below trace back to one sample, sequenced in a study of blood T cell repertoires in COVID-19. TCRdb's copy holds only in-frame clones and misses some; the assay was immunoSEQ multiplex PCR. The sample has about 120,000 clones, more than 60% seen once; the top ten hold under 3%. Sequenced input: peripheral blood. The receptor source for this set is a man in his forties or fifties with acute or convalescent COVID-19.

The J gene is TRBJ1-6, the V gene TRBV28; 7 nucleotides agree with TRBD1. CDR3 size: 15 residues. Germline trimming cut 5 bases from V and 9 bases from J; bases unmatched to any gene: 10. CDR1 is MDHEN, CDR2 SYDVKM, per germline. CDR3 loop: CASSPGQVARSPLHF. The DNA of the CDR3 is TGTGCCAGCAGTCCCGGACAGGTTGCTCGTTCACCCCTCCACTTT. The entire variable domain, with the rest obtained from reference TRBV28 and TRBJ1-6, is as follows: DVKVTQSSRYLVKRTGEKVFLECVQDMDHENMFWYRQDPGLGLRLIYFSYDVKMKEKGDIPEGYSVSREKKERFSLILESASTNQTSMYLCASSPGQVARSPLHFGNGTRLTVT.

This clone was observed a single time. The rearrangement joins TRBV4-2 to TRBJ2-1; D perhaps matches TRBD1 (6 bases). CDR1 LGHNA and CDR2 YNFKEQ come from the germline V gene. The V end lost 4 bases, the J end lost 10 bases, and 17 bases lay between the germline ends. The CDR3 loop spans 14 amino acids. The CDR3 spells CASSPGTPAREQFF. As DNA, the CDR3 is TGTGCCAGCAGCCCGGGGACACCCGCACGGGAGCAGTTCTTC.

The rearrangement joins TRBV4-1 to TRBJ2-7; D remains unclear. The germline V and J ends were trimmed by 0 bases and 2 bases, with 8 bases remaining between them. The length of the CDR3 is 14 residues. Germline lookup yields CDR1 MGHRA and CDR2 YSYEKL. The CDR3 nucleotides read TGCGCCAGCAGCCAAGATGCGTATGCCTACGAGCAGTACTTC. The encoded protein is CASSQDAYAYEQYF.

The chain is built from TRBV7-9 and TRBJ1-3; D not certain. The germline V gene encodes CDR1 SEHNR and CDR2 FQNEAQ (reference sequence). There are 14 residues in the CDR3. The V end was cut by 1 base, the J end by 4 bases, with 8 bases between. CDR3: CASSLGAGGNTIYF. CDR3 nucleotides: TGTGCCAGCAGCTTAGGTGCGGGAGGAAACACCATATATTTT. The full variable domain, completed using reference TRBV7-9 and TRBJ1-3, is DTGVSQNPRHKITKRGQNVTFRCDPISEHNRLYWYRQTLGQGPEFLTYFQNEAQLEKSRLLSDRFSAERPKGSFSTLEIQRTEQGDSAMYLCASSLGAGGNTIYFGEGSWLTVV.

CDR3 bases: TGTGCCAGTAGTATGTTGACAGGGAAGGAAGAGACCCAGTACTTC. Translating gives CASSMLTGKEETQYF. The J gene is TRBJ2-5, the V gene TRBV19, with 7 bases fitting TRBD1. Trimming removed 3 bases from V and 3 bases from J; junction bases left unmatched: 7. CDR3 length: 15 amino acids. Germline V lookup: CDR1 LNHDA, CDR2 SQIVND (reference sequence).

The chain uses TRBV5-6 and TRBJ2-7, with D tentatively TRBD1 (5 bases). V was shortened by 0 bases and J by 8 bases, with 12 bases between the two germline ends. This CDR3 comprises 13 residues. Germline V gene data show CDR1 as SGHDT and CDR2 as YYEEEE. This CDR3 is CASSLEAGSKQYF. CDR3 sequence (DNA): TGTGCCAGCAGCTTGGAAGCAGGGTCGAAGCAGTACTTC.

The V and J genes are TRBV19 and TRBJ2-2; D call uncertain. Looked up from germline, CDR1 is LNHDA and CDR2 is SQIVND (reference sequence). The V end was cut by 4 bases, the J end by 7 bases, with 16 bases between. The CDR3 has 15 residues. DNA of the CDR3: TGTGCCAGTAGTAACTCTGGGCCTTCTTTCGGGGAGCTGTTTTTT. Encoded protein: CASSNSGPSFGELFF. Looking up the rest from reference TRBV19 and TRBJ2-2 gives the full variable domain: DGGITQSPKYLFRKEGQNVTLSCEQNLNHDAMYWYRQDPGQGLRLIYYSQIVNDFQKGDIAEGYSVSREKKESFPLTVTSAQKNPTAFYLCASSNSGPSFGELFFGEGSRLTVL.

This clone has more than one count but fewer than ten. V usage is TRBV19 and J usage is TRBJ1-4, with 8 nucleotides matching TRBD1. The length of the CDR3 is 14 residues. Trimming removed 6 bases from V and 7 bases from J; junction bases left unmatched: 7. Germline V lookup: CDR1 LNHDA, CDR2 SQIVND (reference sequence). The CDR3, as DNA: TGTGCCAGTAGACAGACAGGGGAAGGTGAAAAACTGTTTTTT. Translated: CASRQTGEGEKLFF.

The chain joins TRBV27 to TRBJ2-1; 9 nucleotides align to TRBD1. The CDR3 runs to 15 residues. Trimming took 5 bases from V and 6 from J; bases not matched to a gene: 8. Germline lookup yields CDR1 MNHEY and CDR2 SMNVEV (reference sequence). CDR3 sequence (DNA): TGTGCCAGCAGTGACGGGACAGGGACGGCCAATGAGCAGTTCTTC. Its translation is CASSDGTGTANEQFF.

This clone was seen a handful of times. The V and J genes are TRBV28 and TRBJ1-1; 9 bases fit TRBD1. Germline V gene sequence: CDR1 MDHEN, CDR2 SYDVKM. J gave up 11 bases and V 8 bases, and 12 bases lay outside the gene matches. The CDR3 contains 13 residues. The CDR3 nucleotides read TGTGCCAGCCGGTTAGGCCTAGACAGGGGGGCTTTCTTT. This codes for CASRLGLDRGAFF.

The chain links TRBV18 to TRBJ2-1; D gene ambiguous. Trimming left V 4 bases short and J 7 bases short, with 5 bases between. Germline V gene sequence: CDR1 KGHSH, CDR2 LQKENI. The CDR3 is made up of 11 amino acids. The CDR3 loop is CASSRENEQFF. The CDR3 bases are TGTGCCAGCTCACGAGAGAATGAGCAGTTCTTC.

The gene calls are TRBV14 and TRBJ2-1; 10 nucleotides line up with TRBD2. Trimming took 0 bases from V and 7 from J; bases not matched to a gene: 6. Germline CDR1 reads SGHDN; CDR2 reads FVKESK. The length of the CDR3 is 16 residues. CDR3 sequence (DNA): TGTGCCAGCAGCCAAGATTGGCTAGCGGGAGTGAATGAGCAGTTCTTC. Translating gives CASSQDWLAGVNEQFF. Combining the CDR3 with reference TRBV14 and TRBJ2-1 gives the whole variable domain EAGVTQFPSHSVIEKGQTVTLRCDPISGHDNLYWYRRVMGKEIKFLLHFVKESKQDESGMPNNRFLAERTGGTYSTLKVQPAELEDSGVYFCASSQDWLAGVNEQFFGPGTRLTVL.

The chain is built from TRBV7-9 and TRBJ1-5, with D unclear. The V end was cut by 8 bases, the J end by 3 bases, with 11 bases between. The CDR3 covers 13 residues. CDR1 and CDR2 (germline): SEHNR, FQNEAQ (reference sequence). The CDR3 is CASQWRDNQPQHF. The CDR3 DNA reads TGTGCCAGCCAATGGAGGGACAATCAGCCCCAGCATTTT.

The gene calls are TRBV18 and TRBJ2-5; tentative D call: TRBD2 (6 bases). The CDR3 is 16 residues long. V lost 3 bases, J lost 2 bases, and 16 bases lay in between. Germline CDR1 and CDR2: KGHSH and LQKENI. The DNA for the CDR3 is TGTGCCAGCTCACCTTGGGACTCCCTGGGGCAAGAGACCCAGTACTTC. Protein product: CASSPWDSLGQETQYF. The complete variable domain, with remaining parts taken from reference TRBV18 and TRBJ2-5, reads NAGVMQNPRHLVRRRGQEARLRCSPMKGHSHVYWYRQLPEEGLKFMVYLQKENIIDESGMPKERFSAEFPKEGPSILRIQQVVRGDSAAYFCASSPWDSLGQETQYFGPGTRLLVL.

The chain joins TRBV6-5 to TRBJ2-7; TRBD2 matches 11 bases. The CDR3 runs 15 residues. Trimming removed 6 bases from V and 4 bases from J; junction bases left unmatched: 8. Germline V gene data show CDR1 as MNHEY and CDR2 as SVGAGI. The CDR3 nucleotides read TGTGCCAGCAGCCGAACCGGGACTAGCGGTTACGAGCAGTACTTC. Protein product: CASSRTGTSGYEQYF.

This rearrangement joins TRBV6-2 or TRBV6-3 to TRBJ2-5, with a tentative D call TRBD1 (5 bases). The CDR3 spans 14 residues. V was cut by 6 bases and J by 1 base, with 12 bases left in between. The germline gives CDR1 MNHEY, CDR2 SVGEGT. The CDR3, as DNA: TGTGCCAGCAGCCTAAGACAGTTCCAAGAGACCCAGTACTTC. This sequence encodes CASSLRQFQETQYF.

This clone was seen many times. The rearrangement links TRBV19 to TRBJ2-7, with a weak D call TRBD1 (7 bases). V was trimmed by 5 bases and J by 2 bases, leaving 19 bases between them. This CDR3 region has 16 residues. Germline CDR1 LNHDA, CDR2 SQIVND (reference sequence). The CDR3 DNA reads as TGTGCCAGTAGTCCACACGGGGGACAGCCAACCTACGAGCAGTACTTC. This sequence encodes CASSPHGGQPTYEQYF.

This sequence joins TRBV5-1 and TRBJ1-5; tentatively, D is TRBD1 (5 bases). The length of the CDR3 is 14 residues. The germline V and J ends were trimmed by 0 bases and 4 bases, with 8 bases remaining between them. Looked up from germline, CDR1 is SGHRS and CDR2 is YFSETQ. In nucleotides, the CDR3 is TGCGCCAGCAGCTTGGTCGGGGGGAATCAGCCCCAGCATTTT. It is translated as CASSLVGGNQPQHF.

The V gene is TRBV29-1, the J gene TRBJ2-3, with TRBD2 matching 7 bases. Germline V CDR1 and CDR2: SQVTM, ANQGSEA. Trimming took 6 bases from V and 0 from J; bases not matched to a gene: 3. This CDR3 comprises 13 residues. The CDR3, as DNA: TGCAGCGTCTGGGGGGGAAGCACAGATACGCAGTATTTT. It encodes CSVWGGSTDTQYF.

The V and J genes are TRBV19 and TRBJ2-3, with 10 nucleotides matching TRBD1. The CDR3 has 15 residues. Germline CDR1 is LNHDA and CDR2 is SQIVND (reference sequence). J gave up 6 bases and V 6 bases, and 9 bases lay outside the gene matches. The CDR3 DNA reads TGTGCCAGTAGCTCCGGGACAGGGGTTCGGGATACGCAGTATTTT. Protein product: CASSSGTGVRDTQYF.

DNA for the CDR3: TGTGCCAGCAAGTTTACAGGGGACAATCAGCCCCAGCATTTT. As protein: CASKFTGDNQPQHF. The V and J genes are TRBV28 and TRBJ1-5, with 7 bases fitting TRBD1. Germline V gene lookup returns CDR1 MDHEN and CDR2 SYDVKM. The V segment lost 7 bases and the J segment 3 bases; nucleotides outside the gene matches: 6. The CDR3 spans 14 residues.

The chain carries TRBV5-1 and TRBJ2-1; 14 bases line up with TRBD2. Trimming removed 4 bases from V and 9 bases from J; junction bases left unmatched: 9. Germline assignment: CDR1 SGHRS and CDR2 YFSETQ. CDR3 length: 16 residues. DNA for the CDR3: TGCGCCAGCAGCCGTCCGGGACTAGCGGGAGTCGGTGAGCAGTTCTTC. Protein: CASSRPGLAGVGEQFF.

The chain couples TRBV27 to TRBJ2-2; 7 bases map to TRBD1. With V trimmed by 4 bases and J by 6 bases, 11 bases remained unmatched. Germline V gene lookup returns CDR1 MNHEY and CDR2 SMNVEV (reference sequence). This CDR3 has 16 amino acids. CDR3 residues: CASSSTGEINPGELFF. CDR3 sequence (DNA): TGTGCCAGCAGTTCAACAGGGGAAATAAATCCCGGGGAGCTGTTTTTT.

The rearrangement joins TRBV7-9 to TRBJ2-7; no reliable D call. The V end lost 4 bases, the J end lost 6 bases, and 13 bases lay between the germline ends. The CDR3 covers 13 residues. Germline lookup yields CDR1 SEHNR and CDR2 FQNEAQ (reference sequence). CDR3 sequence: CASSSTLASEQYF. The CDR3, as DNA: TGTGCCAGCAGCTCGACTTTGGCGAGCGAGCAGTACTTC.

CDR3 in DNA: TGTGCCAGCAGCGTAGCTCGCGGGGGGGCCGCCGGGGAGCTGTTTTTT. It specifies CASSVARGGAAGELFF. The genes are TRBV9 and TRBJ2-2; 9 bases agree with TRBD2. Germline-derived CDR1 and CDR2 are SGDLS and YYNGEE. The length of the CDR3 is 16 residues. Trimming took 0 bases from V and 6 from J; bases not matched to a gene: 6. The variable domain in full, completed from reference TRBV9 and TRBJ2-2, reads DSGVTQTPKHLITATGQRVTLRCSPRSGDLSVYWYQQSLDQGLQFLIQYYNGEERAKGNILERFSAQQFPDLHSELNLSSLELGDSALYFCASSVARGGAAGELFFGEGSRLTVL.

V is TRBV3-1 (or the pseudogene TRBV3-2) and J is TRBJ2-5, with D possibly being TRBD1 (7 bases). The CDR3 is 15 residues long. CDR1 LGHDT and CDR2 YNNKEL come from the germline V gene (reference sequence). Trimming took off 1 base at V and 7 bases at J, with 16 bases between the two ends. The CDR3: CASSQGAGQRGTQYF. The DNA of the CDR3 is TGTGCCAGCAGCCAAGGGGCGGGACAGAGGGGGACCCAGTACTTC.

The chain couples TRBV4-2 to TRBJ2-7; D remains unclear. V lost 2 bases, J lost 4 bases, and 9 bases lay in between. The CDR3 extends over 13 amino acids. Germline CDR1 reads LGHNA; CDR2 reads YNFKEQ. CDR3 sequence reads: CASSQPPGYEQYF. The CDR3 nucleotides are TGTGCCAGCAGCCAACCCCCCGGGTACGAGCAGTACTTC.

V and J are TRBV6-1 and TRBJ1-1, with TRBD1 matching 9 bases. The CDR3 has 16 residues. V was pared by 1 base and J by 4 bases, with 7 bases of the junction left unmatched. Germline values: CDR1 MNHNS, CDR2 SASEGT. This CDR3 reads CASSEEPGQGGTEAFF. CDR3 DNA sequence: TGTGCCAGCAGTGAAGAACCGGGACAGGGAGGCACTGAAGCTTTCTTT.

This rearrangement joins TRBV15 to TRBJ1-2; D gene uncertain. V lost 4 bases to trimming and J lost 8 bases, with 11 bases between them. The CDR3 has 12 amino acids. Germline V CDR1 and CDR2: LNHNV, YYDKDF (reference sequence). Here the CDR3 reads CATSTTPGGYTF. In nucleotides, the CDR3 is TGTGCCACCAGCACGACTCCTGGGGGCTACACCTTC. Filled out from reference TRBV15 and TRBJ1-2, the complete variable domain reads DAMVIQNPRYQVTQFGKPVTLSCSQTLNHNVMYWYQQKSSQAPKLLFHYYDKDFNNEADTPDNFQSRRPNTSFCFLDIRSPGLGDTAMYLCATSTTPGGYTFGSGTRLTVV.

V and J are TRBV10-3 and TRBJ2-3; 10 nucleotides align to TRBD2. Germline V gene lookup returns CDR1 ENHRY and CDR2 SYGVKD. The CDR3 is 16 residues long. Germline trimming cut 10 bases from V and 6 bases from J; bases unmatched to any gene: 16. In DNA, the CDR3 is TGTGCCACCAGAGGGCAAAAGGGGACTAGCGCCGATACGCAGTATTTT. This sequence encodes CATRGQKGTSADTQYF.

V is TRBV28 and J is TRBJ2-7; D perhaps matches TRBD2 (6 bases). The CDR3 loop spans 16 amino acids. The V end lost 4 bases, the J end lost 0 bases, and 16 bases lay between the germline ends. Germline assignment: CDR1 MDHEN and CDR2 SYDVKM. DNA for the CDR3: TGTGCCAGCAGTTCCCATCTCGGAGGGCTCTCCTACGAGCAGTACTTC. Amino acids: CASSSHLGGLSYEQYF.

V usage is TRBV27 and J usage is TRBJ2-3, with a tentative D call TRBD1 (6 bases). The germline gives CDR1 MNHEY, CDR2 SMNVEV (reference sequence). Trimming took off 6 bases at V and 6 bases at J, with 16 bases between the two ends. There are 14 residues in the CDR3. For the CDR3, the DNA is TGTGCCAGCAGCAGACAGGTCCCCGTTGATACGCAGTATTTT. This sequence encodes CASSRQVPVDTQYF.